A selection of T cell receptor beta chains follows, all from one sample in a study of cytomegalovirus exposure and HLA in healthy donors. This table comes from immunoSEQ multiplex PCR, and its TCRdb copy is limited to in-frame clones, with some not included. This specimen shows over 200,000 clones; the ten leading clones hold roughly 0.98%. Sequenced sample: PBMCs. The receptors here all came from a woman in her twenties or thirties in good health and CMV-seropositive. The CDR3 runs from the conserved cysteine through the conserved F or W. The D gene is left open where the match is weak.

j_call v_call d_call cdr3_nt cdr3_aa
TRBJ1-1 TRBV5-1 TRBD1 TGCGCCAGCAGACCGGACAGGGGATACACTGAAGCTTTCTTT CASRPDRGYTEAFF
TRBJ1-1 TRBV5-8 NA TGTGCCAGCCCAAGGGAAGGGGACACAAACACTGAAGCTTTCTTT CASPREGDTNTEAFF
TRBJ2-5 TRBV7-2 TRBD2 TGTGCCAGCAGCTTGGCCGGACTAGCGGGGGTGGAGACCCAGTACTTC CASSLAGLAGVETQYF
TRBJ1-2 TRBV28 NA TGTGCCAGCAGTCCGGGAGGGGGGCGTAGCTATGGCTACACCTTC CASSPGGGRSYGYTF
TRBJ2-1 TRBV7-9 TRBD2 TGTGCCAGCAGCTTAGACGTCTCGGTACTAGCGGGGGTTGAGCAGTTCTTC CASSLDVSVLAGVEQFF
TRBJ2-5 TRBV11-2 NA TGTGCCAGCAGCTGGGCCCAGGTGGGGACCCAGTACTTC CASSWAQVGTQYF
TRBJ1-4 TRBV5-4 TRBD1 TGTGCCAGCAGCCATCCAGATGGGACAGGGGTGACCACTAATGAAAAACTGTTTTTT CASSHPDGTGVTTNEKLFF
TRBJ2-1 TRBV10-3 TRBD2 TGTGCCATCAGTGAGGGACTAGCGGGAGGTAAGCAGTTCTTC CAISEGLAGGKQFF
TRBJ1-4 TRBV9 NA TGTGCCAGCAGCGTAGCCCCCAGGGCAGGTGATGAAAAACTGTTTTTT CASSVAPRAGDEKLFF
TRBJ2-7 TRBV19 TRBD2 TGTGCCAGTAGTTCCTCAGCGGGAGATTACGAGCAGTACTTC CASSSSAGDYEQYF
TRBJ1-1 TRBV19 TRBD1 TGTGCCAGTACCAGAACAGGGGGCTCGAAGGCTGAAGCTTTCTTT CASTRTGGSKAEAFF
TRBJ1-2 TRBV2 TRBD1 TGTGCCAGCAGGGGACAGGGCTATGGCTACACCTTC CASRGQGYGYTF
TRBJ2-7 TRBV5-1 TRBD1 TGCGCCAGTTCTTGGGACAGGGCCTCCTACGAGCAGTACTTC CASSWDRASYEQYF
TRBJ2-7 TRBV7-2 TRBD2 TGTGCCAGCAGCCATTTTACTAGCGGGGCCTCCTACGAGCAGTACTTC CASSHFTSGASYEQYF
TRBJ1-1 TRBV6-1 NA TGTGCCAGCATGTCGGACACGGTCACTGAAGCTTTCTTT CASMSDTVTEAFF
TRBJ1-6 TRBV4-1 NA TGCGCCAGCAGCCAAGGCAGGGCGCCCTATAATTCACCCCTCCACTTT CASSQGRAPYNSPLHF
TRBJ1-3 TRBV18 TRBD1 TGTGCCAGCTCACCAAACCTCCTCCAACAGGGGGCAACTGGAAACACCATATATTTT CASSPNLLQQGATGNTIYF
TRBJ2-1 TRBV29-1 NA TGCAGCGTCTGCTCAGGGTCCAATGAGCAGTTCTTC CSVCSGSNEQFF
TRBJ1-1 TRBV28 NA TGTGCCAGCAGTTTAGGAGACAGATACTACACTGAAGCTTTCTTT CASSLGDRYYTEAFF
TRBJ2-2 TRBV5-4 NA TGTGCCAGCAGACAGGGAACGAACACCGGGGAGCTGTTTTTT CASRQGTNTGELFF
TRBJ2-3 TRBV5-1 NA TGCGCCAGCAGCTTGGCCGACGGGGGGCGAGGAGATACGCAGTATTTT CASSLADGGRGDTQYF
TRBJ2-7 TRBV5-1 TRBD1 TGCGCCAGCAGCCCCTCCGGGACAGACTTCTACGAGCAGTACTTC CASSPSGTDFYEQYF
TRBJ1-1 TRBV18 NA TGTGCCAGCTCACCCCGGTCTCCCCGGAACACTGAAGCTTTCTTT CASSPRSPRNTEAFF
TRBJ2-5 TRBV30 TRBD2 TGTGCCTGGGGAAGGAGGGGACTAGCGGGAGCAGAGACCCAGTACTTC CAWGRRGLAGAETQYF
TRBJ2-5 TRBV28 NA TGTGCCAGTGGGCAAGGGGCAAGCCAGTACTTC CASGQGASQYF
TRBJ2-1 TRBV10-2 TRBD2 TGCGCCAGTTTCCGCTACACAGCGGGAGGGTACAATGAGCAGTTCTTC CASFRYTAGGYNEQFF
TRBJ1-4 TRBV6-1 NA TGTGCCAGCAGTGAAGAGACCCAGGGGCTGTTTTTT CASSEETQGLFF
TRBJ1-4 TRBV6-1 NA TGTGCCAGCAGTGAAAGATTGAGACAGGATAATGAAAAACTGTTTTTT CASSERLRQDNEKLFF
TRBJ1-5 TRBV6-8 TRBD1 TGTGCCAATACAGGGGTGAATCAGCCCCAGCATTTT CANTGVNQPQHF
TRBJ2-7 TRBV6-6 NA TGTGCCAGCAGCACCCAGGGGACCTCCTACGAGCAGTACTTC CASSTQGTSYEQYF
TRBJ2-5 TRBV18 NA TGTGCCAGCTCACTCCGAGGGCTTCAAGAGACCCAGTACTTC CASSLRGLQETQYF
TRBJ1-2 TRBV5-1 NA TGCGCCAGCAGCCCCGTCACCCCCCTACCTAACTATGGCTACACCTTC CASSPVTPLPNYGYTF